These 18 T cell receptor beta chains share one sample of origin, sequenced in a study of blood T cell repertoires in COVID-19 (dated by TCRdb to about 2020). The library was built by means of the immunoSEQ multiplex PCR assay. Here the immuneACCESS table is served through TCRdb, limited to in-frame sequences with V and J called. Missing clones are a known gap in these copies; in checked studies unresolved V genes cover under half, and the rest lacks a known reason. Recorded for this sample are tens of thousands of clones; 81% of them occurred a single time. The ten largest make up around 22% of the sample. The sample comprised peripheral blood. The origin of the receptors is a woman over 75 with COVID-19, enrolled during active disease.

The chain carries TRBV29-1 and TRBJ2-7; D uncertain. The CDR3 sequence is 13 residues long. The germline gives CDR1 SQVTM, CDR2 ANQGSEA. V lost 1 base, J lost 6 bases, and 13 bases lay in between. CDR3 sequence reads: CSVEAPGAREQYF. The CDR3 nucleotides read TGCAGCGTTGAAGCTCCCGGTGCTCGCGAGCAGTACTTC.

The V and J genes are TRBV30 and TRBJ2-1; 12 bases fit TRBD2. Germline loops: CDR1 GTSNPN, CDR2 SVGIG (reference sequence). V shed 8 bases, J shed 5 bases, and the junction held 4 bases outside the gene matches. This CDR3 is 13 amino acids long. CDR3 in amino acids: CAGRTSGDNEQFF. CDR3 nucleotide sequence: TGTGCCGGTCGGACTAGCGGGGACAATGAGCAGTTCTTC.

In its sample, this clone was seen once. This chain joins TRBV7-3 and TRBJ2-1; weak D call: TRBD2 (5 bases). The germline V and J ends were trimmed by 2 bases and 1 base, with 9 bases remaining between them. This CDR3 spans 15 amino acids. The germline CDR1 and CDR2 sequences are SGHTA and FQGTGA. CDR3 bases: TGTGCCAGCAGCTTAGTGGGAGAGTCCTACAATGAGCAGTTCTTC. Amino acids: CASSLVGESYNEQFF.

This clone is a singleton in its sample. The chain couples TRBV6-2 or TRBV6-3 to TRBJ2-5, with D possibly being TRBD1 (5 bases). This CDR3 is built from 14 residues. The V gene lost 0 bases and the J gene lost 4 bases, with 9 bases spanning the gap. Looked up from germline, CDR1 is MNHEY and CDR2 is SVGEGT. This CDR3 is CASSYSRVRETQYF. The CDR3, as DNA: TGTGCCAGCAGTTACTCCAGGGTCCGAGAGACCCAGTACTTC.

V gene TRBV4-1 combines with J gene TRBJ2-7; D might be TRBD2 (6 bases). CDR1 and CDR2 from the germline V gene are MGHRA and YSYEKL. The length of the CDR3 is 15 residues. V was pared by 1 base and J by 0 bases, with 10 bases between. CDR3 sequence: CASSQAEGSSYEQYF. In nucleotides, the CDR3 is TGCGCCAGCAGCCAAGCGGAGGGTAGCTCCTACGAGCAGTACTTC.

The CDR3 loop reads CASSLGRGGGNSPLHF. The CDR3 coding sequence is TGCGCCAGCAGCTTGGGACGGGGAGGTGGTAATTCACCCCTCCACTTT. This chain links TRBV5-1 with TRBJ1-6; no reliable D call. V lost 0 bases and J lost 6, with 13 bases in between. The CDR3 extends over 16 amino acids. CDR1 SGHRS and CDR2 YFSETQ come from the germline V gene.

The V and J genes are TRBV9 and TRBJ1-1; D ambiguous. Between the trimmed V and J ends, which lost 0 bases and 5 bases, there was a span of 11 bases. This CDR3 contains 14 residues. The V gene's germline CDR1 is SGDLS and CDR2 YYNGEE. The CDR3 loop reads CASSVVAGRTEAFF. The CDR3 DNA is TGTGCCAGCAGCGTAGTGGCGGGCAGGACTGAAGCTTTCTTT.

The CDR3 DNA is TGTGCCAGCAGCTTGATAGTCACTAGCGGGAGAGAGACCCAGTACTTC. It encodes CASSLIVTSGRETQYF. The gene calls are TRBV5-5 and TRBJ2-5, with 11 bases aligning to TRBD2. The CDR3 has 16 residues. J gave up 4 bases and V 1 base, and 6 bases lay outside the gene matches. Germline lookup yields CDR1 SGHKS and CDR2 YYEKEE (reference sequence).

The chain combines TRBV7-9 with TRBJ2-7; unclear D gene. This CDR3 is 14 amino acids long. Trimming pared 1 base from V and 3 bases from J, leaving 10 bases between. CDR1 and CDR2 from the germline V gene are SEHNR and FQNEAQ (reference sequence). CDR3 in amino acids: CASSLDPSRYEQYF. The CDR3 nucleotides read TGTGCCAGCAGCTTAGACCCATCGCGCTACGAGCAGTACTTC.

The chain employs TRBV5-1 and TRBJ2-2, with a possible D match to TRBD1 (5 bases). CDR3 length equals 15 residues. V gave up 2 bases and J gave up 7 bases, with 15 bases separating them. Germline V gene lookup returns CDR1 SGHRS and CDR2 YFSETQ. The CDR3 coding sequence is TGCGCCAGCAGCTTTGAGGCAGGGCCCGGCGGGGAGCTGTTTTTT. Translation: CASSFEAGPGGELFF.

The chain links TRBV24-1 to TRBJ2-1; D might be TRBD1 (6 bases). The germline V gene has CDR1 KGHDR and CDR2 SFDVKD. The V end lost 6 bases, the J end lost 2 bases, and 7 bases lay between the germline ends. This CDR3 spans 13 amino acids. The CDR3, as DNA: TGTGCCACCAGTACAGGGACCTACAATGAGCAGTTCTTC. Its translation: CATSTGTYNEQFF.

This sequence joins TRBV6-5 and TRBJ2-7; possible D gene TRBD2, 6 bases. The germline gives CDR1 MNHEY, CDR2 SVGAGI. Trimming stripped 8 bases from V and 4 bases from J, with 21 bases between. There are 15 residues in the CDR3. This chain's CDR3 is CASLGGERSIYEQYF. For the CDR3, the DNA is TGTGCCAGCCTTGGCGGGGAAAGGTCCATTTACGAGCAGTACTTC.

The chain uses TRBV3-1 (or the pseudogene TRBV3-2) and TRBJ1-6, with D unresolved. The CDR3 is 14 residues long. CDR1 LGHDT and CDR2 YNNKEL come from the germline V gene (reference sequence). The V and J ends lost 1 base and 14 bases respectively, with 15 bases between them. In DNA form, the CDR3 reads TGTGCCAGCAGCCAAGGGATGTCTTGGGCAGCCCTCCACTTT. It codes for CASSQGMSWAALHF.

This sequence joins TRBV4-1 and TRBJ2-1; 8 positions agree with TRBD2. The trim removed 1 base at V and 5 bases at J, leaving 7 bases unmatched. The CDR3 runs 16 residues. The germline gives CDR1 MGHRA, CDR2 YSYEKL. DNA of the CDR3: TGCGCCAGCAGCCAAGCCGGGACTAGTGTTAACAATGAGCAGTTCTTC. This gives the protein CASSQAGTSVNNEQFF.

V gene TRBV19 combines with J gene TRBJ2-3, with 10 positions matching TRBD2. Germline lookup yields CDR1 LNHDA and CDR2 SQIVND (reference sequence). V shed 4 bases, J shed 3 bases, and the junction held 10 bases outside the gene matches. The CDR3 extends over 17 amino acids. The CDR3 is CASSRRAGGPGTDTQYF. DNA of the CDR3: TGTGCCAGTAGTAGGAGAGCGGGAGGGCCAGGGACAGATACGCAGTATTTT.

The CDR3 reads CASSFSGTSGEKLFF. The CDR3 DNA reads TGTGCCAGCAGCTTCTCCGGGACTTCAGGGGAAAAACTGTTTTTT. The J gene is TRBJ1-4, the V gene TRBV9, with D perhaps matching TRBD1 (5 bases). V was pared by 4 bases and J by 8 bases, with 18 bases between. The CDR3 has 15 amino acids. Germline V gene data show CDR1 as SGDLS and CDR2 as YYNGEE.

This chain uses TRBV11-2 with TRBJ1-6; D not resolved. Trimming pared 6 bases from V and 2 bases from J, leaving 8 bases between. This CDR3 spans 14 amino acids. Looked up from germline, CDR1 is SGHAT and CDR2 is FQNNGV. This CDR3 is CASSPGTYNSPLHF. Here the CDR3 DNA reads TGTGCCAGCAGTCCCGGGACCTATAATTCACCCCTCCACTTT.

The chain uses TRBV7-9 and TRBJ1-3; 7 bases fit TRBD1. The germline gives CDR1 SEHNR, CDR2 FQNEAQ (reference sequence). With 4 bases clipped from V and 1 base from J, the junction kept 1 base outside the gene matches. This CDR3 has 14 residues. The CDR3: CASSSTGSGNTIYF. In nucleotides, the CDR3 is TGTGCCAGCAGCTCGACAGGGTCTGGAAACACCATATATTTT.